Below are 30 T cell receptor beta chains sequenced from a single sample in a study of T cells in Graves' hyperthyroidism and ophthalmopathy. Using RNA transcripts as the source, TCR beta CDR3 regions were amplified. During a first-round RT-PCR of the TCR CDR3, the HTBI primer set was used. One entry per CDR3 protein results from TCRdb running MiXCR on the multiplex PCR reads. The sample lists a few hundred thousand distinct CDR3 sequences, about 15% occurring once. Material: blood. These receptor sequences come from a young woman with Graves' ophthalmopathy.

This clonotype has at least ten counts. J is TRBJ1-1 and V is TRBV18; no clear D gene. In germline, CDR1 is KGHSH, CDR2 LQKENI. Trimming took off 3 bases at V and 1 base at J, with 12 bases between the two ends. There are 15 residues in the CDR3. CDR3 residues: CASSPKPETNTEAFF. In DNA, the CDR3 is TGTGCCAGCTCACCTAAACCGGAGACGAACACTGAAGCTTTCTTT.

The V and J genes are TRBV7-9 and TRBJ1-5; D remains unclear. Germline V gives CDR1 SEHNR, CDR2 FQNEAQ (reference sequence). V was cut by 4 bases and J by 5 bases, with 9 bases left in between. CDR3 length: 13 residues. CDR3 coding DNA: TGTGCCAGCAGCTGGAACCGCCATCAGCCCCAGCATTTT. Residues: CASSWNRHQPQHF. Full variable domain (outside the CDR3, taken from reference TRBV7-9 and TRBJ1-5): DTGVSQNPRHKITKRGQNVTFRCDPISEHNRLYWYRQTLGQGPEFLTYFQNEAQLEKSRLLSDRFSAERPKGSFSTLEIQRTEQGDSAMYLCASSWNRHQPQHFGDGTRLSIL.

This rearrangement joins TRBV9 to TRBJ1-1; TRBD1 is a possible D gene (6 bases). Germline loops: CDR1 SGDLS, CDR2 YYNGEE. V lost 3 bases and J lost 4, with 13 bases in between. CDR3 size: 14 residues. CDR3 protein: CASSAQGRGTEAFF. In DNA, the CDR3 is TGTGCCAGCAGCGCCCAGGGGAGGGGCACTGAAGCTTTCTTT.

This clonotype was recorded many times. V gene TRBV11-2 combines with J gene TRBJ1-2; 8 bases fit TRBD1. J lost 7 bases, V lost 10 bases, and 8 bases had no gene match. Germline CDR1 and CDR2: SGHAT and FQNNGV. The CDR3 is made up of 12 amino acids. CDR3 protein: CAKTGDEAGYTF. CDR3 sequence (DNA): TGTGCCAAGACAGGGGATGAAGCTGGCTACACCTTC. Full variable domain (missing parts from reference TRBV11-2 and TRBJ1-2): EAGVAQSPRYKIIEKRQSVAFWCNPISGHATLYWYQQILGQGPKLLIQFQNNGVVDDSQLPKDRFSAERLKGVDSTLKIQPAKLEDSAVYLCAKTGDEAGYTFGSGTRLTVV.

This clonotype has ten or more counts. This chain uses TRBV5-1 with TRBJ2-7; no definite D call. Trimming stripped 0 bases from V and 6 bases from J, with 10 bases between. Germline-derived CDR1 and CDR2 are SGHRS and YFSETQ. This CDR3 is 13 amino acids long. The CDR3 DNA reads as TGCGCCAGCAGCTTGGAGGGCGGCGGCGAGCAGTACTTC. It translates to CASSLEGGGEQYF.

This clonotype was observed at least ten times. This rearrangement joins TRBV7-8 to TRBJ2-3; D might be TRBD2 (6 bases). Germline loops: CDR1 SGHVS, CDR2 FQNEAQ. This CDR3 contains 15 residues. Deletions cut 3 bases from V and 0 bases from J, with 10 bases between. CDR3 in DNA: TGTGCCAGCAGCTTGAGAGGGAGGAGCACAGATACGCAGTATTTT. Amino acid sequence: CASSLRGRSTDTQYF.

This clonotype appeared many times. V usage is TRBV5-1 and J usage is TRBJ1-3; D unclear. The CDR3 loop spans 15 amino acids. Germline V gene sequence: CDR1 SGHRS, CDR2 YFSETQ. Trimming pared 1 base from V and 0 bases from J, leaving 8 bases between. CDR3 DNA sequence: TGCGCCAGCAGCTTGAAGCGGAGCTCTGGAAACACCATATATTTT. It translates to CASSLKRSSGNTIYF.

This clonotype was detected a few times. The chain links TRBV27 to TRBJ2-1; TRBD2 agrees at 7 bases. This CDR3 is 15 amino acids long. The germline V gene encodes CDR1 MNHEY and CDR2 SMNVEV (reference sequence). After removal of 4 bases from V and 8 bases from J, the junction contained 11 bases not matched to a gene. The CDR3 sequence: CASSYGLGSSHEQFF. The CDR3 coding sequence is TGTGCCAGCAGTTACGGACTAGGTTCTTCCCATGAGCAGTTCTTC.

This rearrangement joins TRBV5-1 to TRBJ1-1; weak D call: TRBD1 (5 bases). Germline V CDR1 and CDR2: SGHRS, YFSETQ. The CDR3 consists of 15 residues. V lost 5 bases and J 0 bases, leaving 14 bases between the germline ends. In nucleotides, the CDR3 is TGCGCCAGCAGTTTCAAGGGGCCTATGAACACTGAAGCTTTCTTT. It encodes CASSFKGPMNTEAFF.

V and J are TRBV28 and TRBJ2-6; TRBD1 matches 8 bases. V lost 5 bases, J lost 6 bases, and 3 bases stayed unmatched. The CDR3 is 14 residues long. Germline V gene lookup returns CDR1 MDHEN and CDR2 SYDVKM. In DNA, the CDR3 is TGTGCCAGCAGTCCGGACAGGGAGGCCAACGTCCTGACTTTC. Its protein product is CASSPDREANVLTF.

This clonotype was seen at least ten times. This chain links TRBV25-1 with TRBJ2-5; 15 bases map to TRBD2. With 0 bases clipped from V and 2 bases from J, the junction kept 7 bases outside the gene matches. The CDR3 spans 19 residues. CDR1 is MGHDK and CDR2 is SYGVNS in the germline V gene. The CDR3 loop is CASSEYPRTSGRAQETQYF. CDR3 DNA: TGTGCCAGCAGTGAATATCCCCGGACTAGCGGGAGGGCACAAGAGACCCAGTACTTC.

The chain carries TRBV30 and TRBJ1-1, with a tentative D call TRBD1 (5 bases). The V gene's germline CDR1 is GTSNPN and CDR2 SVGIG (reference sequence). The CDR3 contains 12 residues. Deletions cut 5 bases from V and 8 bases from J, with 15 bases between. This chain's CDR3 is CAWSYGGTEAFF. The CDR3 DNA reads as TGTGCCTGGTCCTACGGGGGGACCGAAGCTTTCTTT.

This clonotype was picked up many times. V and J are TRBV6-1 and TRBJ1-1; D is unclear. The V and J ends lost 6 bases and 0 bases respectively, with 14 bases between them. Germline V CDR1 and CDR2: MNHNS, SASEGT. The CDR3 has 15 residues. The DNA of the CDR3 is TGTGCCAGCAGGTGGATACAGTTCATGAACACTGAAGCTTTCTTT. This codes for CASRWIQFMNTEAFF.

The sample holds a few counts of this clonotype. The chain couples TRBV6-1 to TRBJ1-4; D not certain. The CDR3 consists of 12 residues. Germline-derived CDR1 and CDR2 are MNHNS and SASEGT. Trimming took 3 bases from V and 8 from J, leaving 7 bases between them. CDR3 in DNA: TGTGCCAGCAGTGATGTAAAAGAAAAACTGTTTTTT. Its protein is CASSDVKEKLFF.

This chain connects TRBV4-1 to TRBJ1-4, with no clear D. CDR1 MGHRA and CDR2 YSYEKL come from the germline V gene. Trimming removed 4 bases at V and 1 base at J, with 10 bases between. The length of the CDR3 is 15 residues. CDR3 bases: TGCGCCAGCAGCCTCCCGACGGGAACTAATGAAAAACTGTTTTTT. As protein: CASSLPTGTNEKLFF.

This clonotype was counted many times. The chain combines TRBV5-8 with TRBJ2-7; 9 bases fit TRBD1. Germline V gene sequence: CDR1 SGHTS, CDR2 YDEGEE. This CDR3 is 17 amino acids long. V trimming: 0 bases; J trimming: 0 bases; junction bases outside the gene matches: 7. CDR3 nucleotides: TGTGCCAGCAGCTTGGCATTTGGGACAGGGACCTCCTACGAGCAGTACTTC. Translation gives CASSLAFGTGTSYEQYF.

This clonotype has at least ten counts. V and J are TRBV20-1 and TRBJ2-5; TRBD2 is a possible D gene (6 bases). CDR1 and CDR2 from the germline V gene are DFQATT and SNEGSKA (reference sequence). The length of the CDR3 is 15 residues. Trimming shortened V by 0 bases and J by 4 bases, and 15 bases separated the two germline ends. The CDR3 coding sequence is TGCAGTGCTAGAGATCCGGGACTTTACAGAGAGACCCAGTACTTC. Translated: CSARDPGLYRETQYF.

Concerning this clonotype itself: This may be a read error: a much more frequent sequence differs by one nucleotide. This sequence joins TRBV6-9 and TRBJ1-1, with D hard to call. Germline loops: CDR1 MNHGY, CDR2 SVAAGI. The ends were cut back, 7 bases at V and 2 bases at J, with 17 bases in the middle. This CDR3 comprises 15 residues. The CDR3 DNA sequence: TGTGCCAGCAATTACGAAGCAGGAGCTAACACTGAAGCTTTCTTT. Translated, it gives CASNYEAGANTEAFF.

This clonotype was counted many times. This chain links TRBV5-1 with TRBJ1-1; tentative D call: TRBD1 (6 bases). This CDR3 is built from 14 residues. CDR1 is SGHRS and CDR2 is YFSETQ in the germline V gene. Trimming cost V 0 bases and J 1 base, with 7 bases left between them. The CDR3 nucleotides read TGCGCCAGCAGCTTGGTCAGGGGGAACACTGAAGCTTTCTTT. Protein product: CASSLVRGNTEAFF.

Note on this clonotype: Relative to the germline gene, one junction end is altered; a read error may explain this. The J gene is TRBJ1-1, the V gene TRBV12-3 or TRBV12-4; D not certain. The length of the CDR3 is 13 residues. In nucleotides, the CDR3 is TGTGCCAGCAGTTTAAGCGGTAGCACTGAAGCTTCCTTT. This sequence encodes CASSLSGSTEASF.

V and J are TRBV7-9 and TRBJ2-3; D unresolved. The germline V gene encodes CDR1 SEHNR and CDR2 FQNEAQ (reference sequence). The V end lost 6 bases, the J end lost 1 base, and 11 bases lay between the germline ends. There are 14 residues in the CDR3. Here the CDR3 reads CASRSRGGTDTQYF. DNA for the CDR3: TGTGCCAGCAGGTCCCGTGGGGGCACAGATACGCAGTATTTT.

The gene calls are TRBV27 and TRBJ2-7; D perhaps matches TRBD1 (6 bases). V lost 7 bases, J lost 0 bases, and 10 bases lay in between. This CDR3 has 13 residues. From germline, CDR1 is MNHEY and CDR2 SMNVEV (reference sequence). In DNA form, the CDR3 reads TGTGCCAGCATGGACAGAAGCTCCTACGAGCAGTACTTC. It codes for CASMDRSSYEQYF.

The sample holds many counts of this clonotype. The V gene is TRBV27, the J gene TRBJ2-7; a possible D gene is TRBD2 (6 bases). CDR1 and CDR2 from the germline V gene are MNHEY and SMNVEV (reference sequence). V dropped 2 bases and J dropped 2 bases, with 10 bases sitting between them. This CDR3 has 14 residues. The CDR3 protein is CASSLAGPTYEQYF. In DNA, the CDR3 is TGTGCCAGCAGTTTAGCGGGACCCACCTACGAGCAGTACTTC.

The chain employs TRBV27 and TRBJ2-7; D possibly corresponds to TRBD1 (8 bases). The CDR3 has 14 amino acids. Germline lookup yields CDR1 MNHEY and CDR2 SMNVEV (reference sequence). V gave up 7 bases and J gave up 6 bases, with 19 bases separating them. In DNA, the CDR3 is TGTGCCAGCAACAAGGACAGGGAGGGGCTCGAGCAGTACTTC. This gives the protein CASNKDREGLEQYF.

This clonotype was seen only once. This sequence may be a read error, since a much larger clone differs from it by one base. J is TRBJ2-7 and V is TRBV5-5; 12 bases are a match to TRBD1. Germline lookup yields CDR1 SGHKS and CDR2 YYEKEE (reference sequence). This CDR3 contains 15 residues. The CDR3 sequence: CAGSLGQGAGYEQYF. The CDR3, as DNA: TGTGCCGGCAGCTTGGGACAGGGGGCTGGGTACGAGCAGTACTTC.

This rearrangement joins TRBV19 to TRBJ1-5; 7 bases align to TRBD1. V gave up 7 bases and J gave up 0 bases; unmatched junction bases: 12. CDR1 and CDR2 (germline): LNHDA, SQIVND (reference sequence). This CDR3 region has 17 residues. The DNA of the CDR3 is TGTGCCAGTATTGAAACGACAGGGCTCTATAGCAATCAGCCCCAGCATTTT. Translating gives CASIETTGLYSNQPQHF.

This clonotype was found many times. The chain combines TRBV7-9 with TRBJ2-7; possibly TRBD2 for D (6 bases). Between the trimmed V and J ends, which lost 3 bases and 6 bases, there was a span of 15 bases. From germline, CDR1 is SEHNR and CDR2 FQNEAQ (reference sequence). The CDR3 is made up of 14 amino acids. In DNA form, the CDR3 reads TGTGCCAGCAGCTTCCCGGGACTGGGGGGCGAGCAGTACTTC. It is translated as CASSFPGLGGEQYF.

This clonotype occurred once. V usage is TRBV11-2 and J usage is TRBJ1-4, with a possible D match to TRBD1 (5 bases). The CDR3 is 12 amino acids. Trimming left V 5 bases short and J 14 bases short, with 15 bases between. Germline CDR1 SGHAT, CDR2 FQNNGV. In DNA, the CDR3 is TGTGCCAGCAGCCTGGGGACGGTCAACCTGTTTTTT. Its translation is CASSLGTVNLFF.

This clonotype was counted many times. The chain combines TRBV9 with TRBJ1-1, with TRBD1 as a possible D gene (5 bases). The CDR3 sequence is 13 residues long. CDR1 is SGDLS, CDR2 YYNGEE, per germline. Trimming shortened V by 0 bases and J by 8 bases, and 11 bases separated the two germline ends. DNA for the CDR3: TGTGCCAGCAGCGTAGCTTACGGGGGGGAAGCTTTCTTT. Translated: CASSVAYGGEAFF.

In this sample, this clonotype turned up many times. The DNA of the CDR3 is TGTGCCAGCTCACGGGACAGGATGACTGAAGCTTTCTTT. Translation gives CASSRDRMTEAFF. The V and J genes are TRBV18 and TRBJ1-1, with 8 bases lining up with TRBD1. Germline assignment: CDR1 KGHSH and CDR2 LQKENI. CDR3 length: 13 amino acids. V trimming: 4 bases; J trimming: 5 bases; junction bases outside the gene matches: 3.